The clone carrying this T cell receptor beta chain was seen only once. The sample originates from a study of blood T cell repertoires in COVID-19. Across the whole study: Both acute and convalescent COVID-19 samples were obtained from the United States, Italy and Spain.

The junction had 5 bases not matched to a gene; V was cut back by 2 bases and J by 4 bases. Germline CDR1 reads SNHLY; CDR2 reads FYNNEI. The CDR3 spans 15 residues. Per the original methods: Amplified reference gene primers provided the basis for estimating nucleated cell counts. This table comes from immunoSEQ multiplex PCR, and its TCRdb copy is limited to in-frame clones, with some not included. The DNA was the basis for D and trimming; V, J and clone size are from that table. Among around 30,000 clones listed, over 60% were seen once. Sequencing input: peripheral blood. This TCR was recovered from a human donor in a cohort sampled during active COVID-19. V usage is TRBV2 and J usage is TRBJ2-3, with 8 positions matching TRBD2. The CDR3 DNA reads as TGTGCCAGCAGTGAACCCAGCGGGGGCGCAGATACGCAGTATTTT. Protein product: CASSEPSGGADTQYF.